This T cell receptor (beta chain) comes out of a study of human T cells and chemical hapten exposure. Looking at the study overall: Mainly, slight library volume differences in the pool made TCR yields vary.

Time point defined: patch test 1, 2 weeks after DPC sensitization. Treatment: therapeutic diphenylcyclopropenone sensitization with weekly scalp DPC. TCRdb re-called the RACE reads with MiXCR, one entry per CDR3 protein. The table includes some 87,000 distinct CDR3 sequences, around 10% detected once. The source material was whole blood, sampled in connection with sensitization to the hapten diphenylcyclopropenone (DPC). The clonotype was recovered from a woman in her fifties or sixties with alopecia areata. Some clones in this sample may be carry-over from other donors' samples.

The DNA for the CDR3 is TGTGCCAGCAGTCCGGTCCAGGGGGCGCGCGGGGCCAACGTCCTGACTTTC. The encoded protein is CASSPVQGARGANVLTF. The J gene is TRBJ2-6, the V gene TRBV6-2 or TRBV6-3, with 8 bases aligning to TRBD1. Per the germline V gene, CDR1 is MNHEY and CDR2 is SVGEGT. V trimming: 5 bases; J trimming: 4 bases; junction bases outside the gene matches: 10. The CDR3 loop spans 17 amino acids.